This TCR beta chain was documented in a study of CD8+CD57+ T cells in acquired aplastic anemia (dated by TCRdb to the late 2010s). Context from the whole study: Extracted DNA from sorted CD4+ and CD8+ cells averaged about 3 ug, ranging from roughly 0.17 to 27.4 ug. Mean read counts for healthy donor samples were about 10.8 million for CD4+ cells and about 12 million for CD8+ cells.

TCR repertoires of sorted CD4+ and CD8+ blood T cells from severe aplastic anemia patients and healthy subjects were deep-sequenced in the study. Ficoll-Paque density gradient centrifugation was used to isolate peripheral blood mononuclear cells. Before DNA was extracted, CD4+ and CD8+ T cells were sorted using either FACS or magnetic beads. The paper as a whole reports these results and caveats: No significant difference in CD8+ Simpson's diversity was found between patients and healthy controls (P=0.060). Although 25 to 30 CD8+ CDR3 sequences were shared by patients and controls, these sequences appeared highly expressed in patients and within the immunodominant clones of patients.

TCR beta VDJ combination and CDR3 sequence profiling used genomic DNA as the template. TCR repertoire sequencing was run on an Illumina HiSeq 2000. The authors' pipeline ran thus. TRBV/TRBJ rearrangement plots, CDR3 size and DJ length profiles, and Simpson's diversity index were used to evaluate the repertoires. The most abundant DNA sequence in the deep sequencing data was taken as the immunodominant clone. CDR3 amino acid sequences were screened for sharing across subjects and compared with published repertoires and the VDJdb database. TCRdb handled the public reads itself, with Q25 trimming in fastp and clone calling in MiXCR, and kept productive beta chains. Each record represents a unique CDR3 protein, reported with the most common genes and DNA among its rows. TCRdb assigned the V and J calls; the authors' analysis was not used. Here the sample has about 130,000 distinct CDR3 sequences; around two fifths occur a single time. 6.5% to 10% of the sample comes from the top ten.

Reading from cysteine to phenylalanine, the CDR3 counts 15 amino acids. The sequence is cut down to CDR3 DNA, 45 bases in frame from base 1. Via the germline V gene, CDR1 is KGHDR and CDR2 SFDVKD. A word on this clonotype: Its antigen is unknown. Compared with germline, one end of the junction differs, possibly owing to a read error.

The sample comprised sorted CD4+, CD8+, or CD8+CD57+ T cells (not recorded which) from PBMCs. The receptor's source is a human donor in good health, serving as a control. Recombination linked TRBV24-1 to TRBJ2-7; the D gene is possibly TRBD1 or TRBD2, with 6 bases matching each. This receptor carries the CDR3 CAISESGGPQYEQYF. The nucleotide sequence is TGTGCCATCAGTGAGTCTGGGGGGCCCCAATACGAGCAGTACTTC.